Below are 20 T cell receptor beta chains sequenced from a single sample in a study of shared clonotypes between healthy human individuals. Only in-frame clones appear in the TCRdb table, and some are missing; sequencing was by immunoSEQ multiplex PCR. The sample shows about 1.1 million clones, roughly 77% of them seen only once. Specimen: memory CD4+ T cells from PBMCs. Regarding subset: CD45RA-negative fraction. These receptor sequences come from a man between 18 and 35 years old in good health. Some clones in this sample may be carry-over from other donors' samples.

The genes are TRBV7-6 and TRBJ1-2; a weak D match, TRBD1 (6 bases). CDR3 length: 13 residues. The V gene lost 6 bases and the J gene lost 8 bases, with 16 bases spanning the gap. Per the germline V gene, CDR1 is SGHVS and CDR2 is FNYEAQ. CDR3 loop: CASRMNRDEGYTF. Here the CDR3 DNA reads TGTGCCAGCAGGATGAACAGGGATGAGGGCTACACCTTC.

CDR3 sequence reads: CASSLDGLGELFF. Written as DNA, the CDR3 is TGTGCCAGCAGTTTAGATGGCCTAGGGGAGCTGTTTTTT. This rearrangement joins TRBV28 to TRBJ2-2, with unresolved D. Germline CDR1 is MDHEN and CDR2 is SYDVKM. The CDR3 has 13 residues. V shed 2 bases and J shed 8 bases, with 9 bases lying between them.

The chain uses TRBV11-2 and TRBJ1-1, with D possibly being TRBD1 (6 bases). This CDR3 spans 12 amino acids. Trimming stripped 5 bases from V and 8 bases from J, with 12 bases between. Germline V lookup: CDR1 SGHAT, CDR2 FQNNGV. The DNA for the CDR3 is TGTGCCAGCAGCCTTTTTGGGGGCGAAGCTTTCTTT. Translated, it gives CASSLFGGEAFF.

This chain joins TRBV2 and TRBJ2-1; 7 positions agree with TRBD2. CDR3 length: 13 amino acids. Per the germline V gene, CDR1 is SNHLY and CDR2 is FYNNEI. J gave up 15 bases and V 1 base, and 9 bases lay outside the gene matches. The CDR3 spells CASSEENYPGGFF. The CDR3 coding sequence is TGTGCCAGCAGTGAAGAAAACTACCCGGGAGGGTTCTTC.

V usage is TRBV28 and J usage is TRBJ2-5; D ambiguous. The tail of the sequence fits TRBJ2-7 better, so the J call may be wrong. Germline V gene data show CDR1 as MDHEN and CDR2 as SYDVKM. The CDR3 sequence is 14 residues long. The CDR3 is CASSTQPLTYEQYF. The DNA for the CDR3 is TGTGCCAGCAGCACCCAACCCTTGACCTACGAGCAGTACTTC.

The rearrangement joins TRBV11-2 to TRBJ2-1; the D is unclear. CDR1 and CDR2 from the germline V gene are SGHAT and FQNNGV. The CDR3 sequence is 12 residues long. V gave up 10 bases and J gave up 1 base, with 8 bases separating them. CDR3: CATAVSYNEQFF. The CDR3 DNA sequence: TGTGCCACCGCGGTTTCCTACAATGAGCAGTTCTTC.

As regards this clone: This CDR3 is also generated by other DNA sequences in the sample. The J gene is TRBJ1-5, the V gene TRBV18; a possible D gene is TRBD1 (5 bases). The CDR3 is 13 amino acids. Per germline, CDR1 KGHSH and CDR2 LQKENI. The V and J ends lost 2 bases and 4 bases respectively, with 6 bases between them. The CDR3 sequence is CASSPGGNQPQHF. The CDR3 bases are TGTGCCAGCTCACCAGGGGGTAATCAGCCCCAGCATTTT.

This rearrangement joins TRBV4-2 to TRBJ1-3, with D possibly matching TRBD1 (6 bases). The CDR3 runs 16 residues. V was cut by 0 bases and J by 4 bases, with 13 bases left in between. In germline, CDR1 is LGHNA, CDR2 YNFKEQ. This CDR3 is CASSQDLVQGGNTIYF. In DNA form, the CDR3 reads TGTGCCAGCAGCCAAGATCTGGTCCAGGGGGGAAACACCATATATTTT.

This clone was picked up a small number of times. CDR3 amino acids: CASSYKLAGNDEQYF. The DNA for the CDR3 is TGCGCCAGCAGCTATAAGCTAGCGGGAAATGATGAGCAGTACTTC. This chain uses TRBV5-1 with TRBJ2-5, with 9 positions matching TRBD2. The germline gives CDR1 SGHRS, CDR2 YFSETQ. This CDR3 is 15 amino acids long. V lost 3 bases and J lost 11; bases outside the gene matches: 14. The complete variable domain, with remaining parts taken from reference TRBV5-1 and TRBJ2-5, reads KAGVTQTPRYLIKTRGQQVTLSCSPISGHRSVSWYQQTPGQGLQFLFEYFSETQRNKGNFPGRFSGRQFSNSRSEMNVSTLELGDSALYLCASSYKLAGNDEQYFGPGTRLLVL.

V and J are TRBV4-1 and TRBJ1-5, with D perhaps matching TRBD1 (6 bases). Germline V gene lookup returns CDR1 MGHRA and CDR2 YSYEKL. V lost 4 bases and J lost 3, with 22 bases in between. The CDR3 has 18 amino acids. DNA of the CDR3: TGCGCCAGCAGCCCCAAGGGGTTTGAGGGACACTCCAATCAGCCCCAGCATTTT. Its protein is CASSPKGFEGHSNQPQHF.

The chain employs TRBV7-3 and TRBJ2-5; 9 bases fit TRBD2. V dropped 1 base and J dropped 2; count of bases not matched to a gene: 2. Germline V lookup: CDR1 SGHTA, CDR2 FQGTGA. This CDR3 comprises 15 residues. The CDR3 sequence is CASSLIAGEQETQYF. CDR3 DNA sequence: TGTGCCAGCAGCTTAATAGCGGGAGAACAAGAGACCCAGTACTTC. The entire variable domain, with the rest obtained from reference TRBV7-3 and TRBJ2-5, is as follows: GAGVSQTPSNKVTEKGKYVELRCDPISGHTALYWYRQSLGQGPEFLIYFQGTGAADDSGLPNDRFFAVRPEGSVSTLKIQRTERGDSAVYLCASSLIAGEQETQYFGPGTRLLVL.

The J gene is TRBJ1-2, the V gene TRBV27; D uncertain. This CDR3 spans 13 amino acids. Germline V gene lookup returns CDR1 MNHEY and CDR2 SMNVEV (reference sequence). The ends were cut back, 0 bases at V and 4 bases at J, with 6 bases in the middle. The chain's CDR3 is CASSLSYAYGYTF. CDR3 sequence (DNA): TGTGCCAGCAGTTTATCTTACGCCTATGGCTACACCTTC.

In its sample, this clone was seen once. This chain uses TRBV7-2 with TRBJ2-5; TRBD1 aligns across 12 bases. Per germline, CDR1 SGHTA and CDR2 FQGNSA. The CDR3 runs to 16 residues. V lost 1 base to trimming and J lost 5 bases; unmatched junction nucleotides: 5. For the CDR3, the DNA is TGTGCCAGCAGCTTAGGGGACAGGGGGCGCGAGGAGACCCAGTACTTC. Protein sequence: CASSLGDRGREETQYF.

This clone was counted only a few times. The chain uses TRBV30 and TRBJ1-1, with 7 nucleotides matching TRBD1. This CDR3 is 12 amino acids long. Germline CDR1 reads GTSNPN; CDR2 reads SVGIG (reference sequence). V lost 6 bases, J lost 6 bases, and 7 bases stayed unmatched. CDR3 loop: CACMWGQSEAFF. The DNA of the CDR3 is TGTGCCTGCATGTGGGGACAGTCTGAAGCTTTCTTT.

On this clone: The junction departs from the called germline gene at one end, perhaps through a read error. The chain recombines TRBV28 with TRBJ2-2; TRBD1 or TRBD2 may be the D gene (5 bases each). This CDR3 is built from 20 residues. Germline loops: CDR1 MDHEN, CDR2 SYDVKM. CDR3 DNA sequence: TGTGCCAGCAGTTCCGGGTTTAAGGGGTGGCTATTGATGAACACCGGGGAGCCGTTTTTT. It yields the protein CASSSGFKGWLLMNTGEPFF.

This clone showed up many times. This sequence joins TRBV28 and TRBJ1-5; no clear D. V lost 1 base to trimming and J lost 7 bases, with 11 bases between them. The CDR3 runs 14 residues. CDR1 is MDHEN and CDR2 is SYDVKM in the germline V gene. CDR3 nucleotides: TGTGCCAGCAGTTTATCGGGCAGGCGACAGCCCCAGCATTTT. Protein: CASSLSGRRQPQHF.

In this sample, this clone turned up once. The CDR3 DNA reads as TGTGCCAGCACCCGGGAGGTGGGGGCCACTGAAGCTTTCTTT. It translates to CASTREVGATEAFF. The chain links TRBV2 to TRBJ1-1; D might be TRBD1 (6 bases). Trimming left V 7 bases short and J 4 bases short, with 16 bases between. Germline assignment: CDR1 SNHLY and CDR2 FYNNEI. CDR3 length: 14 amino acids.

The chain uses TRBV5-5 and TRBJ2-2; D gene uncertain. With 2 bases removed from V and 3 bases from J, the gap between germline ends came to 17 bases. The V gene's germline CDR1 is SGHKS and CDR2 YYEKEE (reference sequence). The CDR3 extends over 17 amino acids. CDR3 sequence reads: CASSFRPESQYTGELFF. The CDR3 DNA reads TGTGCCAGCAGCTTCCGGCCCGAGTCACAGTACACCGGGGAGCTGTTTTTT.

This sequence joins TRBV28 and TRBJ2-1; D unresolved. The V gene's germline CDR1 is MDHEN and CDR2 SYDVKM. Deletions cut 6 bases from V and 5 bases from J, with 8 bases between. The CDR3 extends over 12 amino acids. The CDR3 loop is CASSPNHNEQFF. The CDR3 DNA sequence: TGTGCCAGCAGCCCAAATCACAATGAGCAGTTCTTC.

The chain recombines TRBV4-2 with TRBJ1-4; 9 bases agree with TRBD1. There are 14 residues in the CDR3. Trimming cost V 6 bases and J 8 bases; bases outside gene matches: 7. CDR1 and CDR2 from the germline V gene are LGHNA and YNFKEQ. The CDR3 nucleotides read TGTGCCAGCAGTCCGGGACAGGGCGAAGAAAAACTGTTTTTT. This sequence encodes CASSPGQGEEKLFF.